The sequence of this T cell receptor beta chain was determined in a study of Graves' ophthalmopathy and Graves' hyperthyroidism. This CDR3 is built from 13 residues. Deletions cut 1 base from V and 6 bases from J, with 9 bases between. Germline CDR1 is SGHAT and CDR2 is FQNNGV. CDR3 regions of TCR beta were amplified from RNA transcripts. First-round RT-PCR relied on HTBI primers, and a second-round multiplex PCR came next. TCRdb redid the calling of the multiplex PCR reads with MiXCR, one entry per CDR3 protein. Altogether 900,000 to 1,200,000 distinct CDR3 sequences are present, less than 45% being singletons, with the ten largest covering around 10%. General observations from the study: The model forecast ophthalmopathy progression, reaching 70.59% sensitivity and about 75% specificity.

A note on this clonotype: Its antigen is not known.

The sample taken for sequencing was peripheral blood or thyroid tissue (not recorded which). V is TRBV11-2 and J is TRBJ1-1; perhaps TRBD1 as D (6 bases). The origin of this receptor is an adult man with Graves' hyperthyroidism. DNA for the CDR3: TGTGCCAGCAGCTTAGCAGGGGTTCCTGAAGCTTTCTTT. Translated, it gives CASSLAGVPEAFF.